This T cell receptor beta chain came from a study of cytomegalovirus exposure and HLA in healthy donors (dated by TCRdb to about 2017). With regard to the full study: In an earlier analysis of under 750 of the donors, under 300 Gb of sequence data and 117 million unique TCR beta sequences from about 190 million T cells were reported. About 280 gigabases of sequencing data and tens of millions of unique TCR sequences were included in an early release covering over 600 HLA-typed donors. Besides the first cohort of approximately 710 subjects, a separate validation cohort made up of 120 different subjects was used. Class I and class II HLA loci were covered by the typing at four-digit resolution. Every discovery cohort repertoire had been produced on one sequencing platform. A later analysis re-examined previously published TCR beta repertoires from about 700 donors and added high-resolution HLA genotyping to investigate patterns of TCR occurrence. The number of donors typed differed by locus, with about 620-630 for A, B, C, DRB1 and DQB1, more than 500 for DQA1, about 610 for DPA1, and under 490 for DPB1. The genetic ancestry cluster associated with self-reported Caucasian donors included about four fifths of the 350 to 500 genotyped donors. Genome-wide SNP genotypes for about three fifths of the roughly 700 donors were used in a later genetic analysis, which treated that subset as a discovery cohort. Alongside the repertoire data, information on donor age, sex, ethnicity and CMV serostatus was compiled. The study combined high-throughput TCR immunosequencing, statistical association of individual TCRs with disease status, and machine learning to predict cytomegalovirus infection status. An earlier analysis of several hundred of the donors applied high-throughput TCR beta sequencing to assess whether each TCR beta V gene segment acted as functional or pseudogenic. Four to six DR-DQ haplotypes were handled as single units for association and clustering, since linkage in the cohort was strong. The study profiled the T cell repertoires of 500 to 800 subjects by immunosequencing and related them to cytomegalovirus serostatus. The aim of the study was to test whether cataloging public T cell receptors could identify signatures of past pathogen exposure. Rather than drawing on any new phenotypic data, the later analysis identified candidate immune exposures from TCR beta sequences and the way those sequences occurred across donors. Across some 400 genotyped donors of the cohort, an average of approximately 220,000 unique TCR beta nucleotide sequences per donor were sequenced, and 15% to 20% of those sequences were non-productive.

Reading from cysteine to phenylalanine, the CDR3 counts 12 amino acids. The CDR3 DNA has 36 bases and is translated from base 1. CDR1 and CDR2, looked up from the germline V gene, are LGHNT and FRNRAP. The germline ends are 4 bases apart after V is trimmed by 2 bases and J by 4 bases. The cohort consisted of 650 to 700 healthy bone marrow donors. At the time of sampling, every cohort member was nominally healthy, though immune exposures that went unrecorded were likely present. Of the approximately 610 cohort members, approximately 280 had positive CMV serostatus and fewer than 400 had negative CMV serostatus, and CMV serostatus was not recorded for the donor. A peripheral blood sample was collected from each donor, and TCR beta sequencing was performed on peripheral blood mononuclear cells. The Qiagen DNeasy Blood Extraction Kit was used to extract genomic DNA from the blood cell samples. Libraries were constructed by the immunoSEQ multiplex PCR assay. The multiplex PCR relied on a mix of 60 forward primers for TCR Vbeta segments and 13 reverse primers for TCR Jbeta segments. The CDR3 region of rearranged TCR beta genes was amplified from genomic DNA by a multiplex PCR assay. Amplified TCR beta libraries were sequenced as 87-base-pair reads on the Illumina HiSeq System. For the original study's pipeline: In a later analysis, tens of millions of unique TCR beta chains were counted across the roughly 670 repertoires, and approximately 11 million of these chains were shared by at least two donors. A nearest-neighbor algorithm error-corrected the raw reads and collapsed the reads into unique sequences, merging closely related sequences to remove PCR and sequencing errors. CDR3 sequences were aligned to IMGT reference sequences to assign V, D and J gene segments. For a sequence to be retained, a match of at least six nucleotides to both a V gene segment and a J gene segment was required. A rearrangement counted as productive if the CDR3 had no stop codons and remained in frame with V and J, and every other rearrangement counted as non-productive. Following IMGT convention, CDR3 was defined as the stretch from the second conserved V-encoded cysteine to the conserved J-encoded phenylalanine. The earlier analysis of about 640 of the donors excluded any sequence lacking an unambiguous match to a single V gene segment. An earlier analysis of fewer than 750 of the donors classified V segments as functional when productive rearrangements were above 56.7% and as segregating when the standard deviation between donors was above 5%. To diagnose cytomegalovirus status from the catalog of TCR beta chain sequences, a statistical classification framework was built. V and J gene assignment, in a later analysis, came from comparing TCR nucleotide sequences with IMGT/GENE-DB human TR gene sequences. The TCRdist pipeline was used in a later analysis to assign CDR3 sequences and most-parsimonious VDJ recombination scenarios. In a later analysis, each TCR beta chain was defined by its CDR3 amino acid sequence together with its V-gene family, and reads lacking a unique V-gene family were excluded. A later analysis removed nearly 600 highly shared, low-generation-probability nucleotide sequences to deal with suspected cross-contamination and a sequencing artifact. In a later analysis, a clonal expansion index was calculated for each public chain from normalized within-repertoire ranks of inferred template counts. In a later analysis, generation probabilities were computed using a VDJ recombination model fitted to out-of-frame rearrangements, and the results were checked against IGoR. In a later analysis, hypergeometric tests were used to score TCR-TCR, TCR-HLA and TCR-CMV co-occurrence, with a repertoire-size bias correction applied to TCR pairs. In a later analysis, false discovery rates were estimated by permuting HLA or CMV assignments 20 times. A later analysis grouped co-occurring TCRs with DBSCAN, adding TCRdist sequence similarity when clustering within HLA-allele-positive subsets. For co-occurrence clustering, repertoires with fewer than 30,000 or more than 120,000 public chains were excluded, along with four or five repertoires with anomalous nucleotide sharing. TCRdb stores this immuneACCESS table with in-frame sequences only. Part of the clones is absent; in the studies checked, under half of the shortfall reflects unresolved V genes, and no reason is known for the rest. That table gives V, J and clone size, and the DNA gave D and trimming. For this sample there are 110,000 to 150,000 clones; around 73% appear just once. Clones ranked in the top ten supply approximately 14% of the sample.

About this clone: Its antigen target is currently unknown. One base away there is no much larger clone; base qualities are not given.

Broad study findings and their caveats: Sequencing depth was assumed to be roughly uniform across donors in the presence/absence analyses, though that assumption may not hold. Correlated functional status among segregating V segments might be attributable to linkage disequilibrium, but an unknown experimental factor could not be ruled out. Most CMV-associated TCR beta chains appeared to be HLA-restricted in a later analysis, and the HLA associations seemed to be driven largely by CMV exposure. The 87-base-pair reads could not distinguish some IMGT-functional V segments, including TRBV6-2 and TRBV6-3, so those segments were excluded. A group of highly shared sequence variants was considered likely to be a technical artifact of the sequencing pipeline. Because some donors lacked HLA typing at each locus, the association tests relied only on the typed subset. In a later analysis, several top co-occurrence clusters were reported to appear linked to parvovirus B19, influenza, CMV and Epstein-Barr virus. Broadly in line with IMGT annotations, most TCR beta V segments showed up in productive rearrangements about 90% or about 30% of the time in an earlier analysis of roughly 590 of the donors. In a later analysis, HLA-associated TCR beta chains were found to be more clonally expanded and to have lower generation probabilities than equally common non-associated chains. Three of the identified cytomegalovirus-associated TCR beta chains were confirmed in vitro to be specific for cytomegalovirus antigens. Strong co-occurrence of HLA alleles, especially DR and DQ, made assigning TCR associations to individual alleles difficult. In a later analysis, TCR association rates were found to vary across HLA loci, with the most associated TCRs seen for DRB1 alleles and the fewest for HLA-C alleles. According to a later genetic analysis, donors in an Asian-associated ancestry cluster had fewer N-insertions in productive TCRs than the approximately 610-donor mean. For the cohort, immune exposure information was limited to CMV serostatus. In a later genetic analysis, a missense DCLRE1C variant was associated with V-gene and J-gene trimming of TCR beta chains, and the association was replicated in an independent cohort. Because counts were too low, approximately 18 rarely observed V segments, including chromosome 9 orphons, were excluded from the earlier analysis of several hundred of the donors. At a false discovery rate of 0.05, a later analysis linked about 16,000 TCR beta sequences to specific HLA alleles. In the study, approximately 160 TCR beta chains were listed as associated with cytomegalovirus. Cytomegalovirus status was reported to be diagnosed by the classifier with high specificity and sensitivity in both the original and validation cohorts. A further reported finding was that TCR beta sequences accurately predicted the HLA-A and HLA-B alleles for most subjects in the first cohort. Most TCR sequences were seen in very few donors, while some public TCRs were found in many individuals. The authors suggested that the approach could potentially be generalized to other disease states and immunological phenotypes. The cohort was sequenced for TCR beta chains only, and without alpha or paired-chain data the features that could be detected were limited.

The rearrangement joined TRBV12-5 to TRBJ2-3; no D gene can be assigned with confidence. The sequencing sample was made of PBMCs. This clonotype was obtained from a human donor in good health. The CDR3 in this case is CASGLFADTQYF. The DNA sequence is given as TGTGCTAGTGGTTTGTTCGCAGATACGCAGTATTTT.